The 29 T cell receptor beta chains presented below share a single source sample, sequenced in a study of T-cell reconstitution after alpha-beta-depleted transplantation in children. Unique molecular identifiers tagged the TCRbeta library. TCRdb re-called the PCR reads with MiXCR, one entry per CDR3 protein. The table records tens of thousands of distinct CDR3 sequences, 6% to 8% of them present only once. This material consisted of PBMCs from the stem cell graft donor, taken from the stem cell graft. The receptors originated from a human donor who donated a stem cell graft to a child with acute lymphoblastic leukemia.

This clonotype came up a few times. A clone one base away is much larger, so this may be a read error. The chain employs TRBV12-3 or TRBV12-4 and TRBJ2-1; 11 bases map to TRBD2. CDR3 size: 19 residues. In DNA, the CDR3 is TGTGCCAGCTGTTTAGTCTCAAGGGGGCTAGCGGGAGGATACAATGAGCAGTTCTTC. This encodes CASCLVSRGLAGGYNEQFF.

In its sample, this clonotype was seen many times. This CDR3 reads CSASQGGGITEAFF. The CDR3 DNA sequence: TGCAGTGCTAGTCAGGGAGGGGGGATCACTGAAGCTTTCTTT. The chain combines TRBV20-1 with TRBJ1-1, with a tentative D call TRBD1 (6 bases). Germline values: CDR1 DFQATT, CDR2 SNEGSKA (reference sequence). V shed 3 bases and J shed 4 bases, with 15 bases lying between them. This CDR3 is 14 amino acids long.

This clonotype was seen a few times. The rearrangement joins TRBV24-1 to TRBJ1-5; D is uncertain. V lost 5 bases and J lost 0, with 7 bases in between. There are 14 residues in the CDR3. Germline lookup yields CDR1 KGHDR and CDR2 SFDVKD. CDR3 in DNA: TGTGCCACCAGTGTCCCTTATAGCAATCAGCCCCAGCATTTT. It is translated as CATSVPYSNQPQHF.

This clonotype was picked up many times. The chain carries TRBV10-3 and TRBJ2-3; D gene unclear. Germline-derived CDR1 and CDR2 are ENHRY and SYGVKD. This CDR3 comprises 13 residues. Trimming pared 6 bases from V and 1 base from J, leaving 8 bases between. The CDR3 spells CAIRSVGTDTQYF. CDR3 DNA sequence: TGTGCCATCAGAAGCGTCGGCACAGATACGCAGTATTTT.

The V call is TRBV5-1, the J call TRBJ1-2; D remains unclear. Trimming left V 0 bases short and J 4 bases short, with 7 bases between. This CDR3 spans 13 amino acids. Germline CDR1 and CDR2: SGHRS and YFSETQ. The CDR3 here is CASSLEQTYGYTF. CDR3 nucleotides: TGCGCCAGCAGCTTGGAACAGACCTATGGCTACACCTTC.

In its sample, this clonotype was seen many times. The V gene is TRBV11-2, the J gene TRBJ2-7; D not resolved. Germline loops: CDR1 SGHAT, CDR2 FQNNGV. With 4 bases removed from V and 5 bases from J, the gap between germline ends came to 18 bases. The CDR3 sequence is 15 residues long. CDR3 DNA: TGTGCCAGCAGCTCGAGCCGGGCTGGGTTCCACGAGCAGTACTTC. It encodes CASSSSRAGFHEQYF.

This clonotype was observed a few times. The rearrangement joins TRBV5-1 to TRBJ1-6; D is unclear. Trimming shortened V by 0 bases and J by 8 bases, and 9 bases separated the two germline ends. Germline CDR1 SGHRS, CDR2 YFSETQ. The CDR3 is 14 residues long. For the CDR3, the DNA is TGCGCCAGCAGCTTGGACTCCGGAGATTCACCCCTCCACTTT. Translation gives CASSLDSGDSPLHF.

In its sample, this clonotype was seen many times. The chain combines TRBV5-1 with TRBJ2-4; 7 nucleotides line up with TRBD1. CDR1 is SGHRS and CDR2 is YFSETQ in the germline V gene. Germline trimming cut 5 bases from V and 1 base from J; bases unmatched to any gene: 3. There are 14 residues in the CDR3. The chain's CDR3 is CASRTGTAKNIQYF. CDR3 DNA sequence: TGCGCCAGCAGGACAGGGACGGCCAAAAACATTCAGTACTTC.

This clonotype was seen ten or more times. This CDR3 is CASSPGQGGYTF. The CDR3 nucleotides are TGCGCCAGCAGCCCCGGACAGGGGGGCTACACCTTC. The V call is TRBV5-1, the J call TRBJ1-2, with 9 positions matching TRBD1. V was pared by 4 bases and J by 8 bases, with 3 bases of the junction left unmatched. The V gene's germline CDR1 is SGHRS and CDR2 YFSETQ. The length of the CDR3 is 12 residues.

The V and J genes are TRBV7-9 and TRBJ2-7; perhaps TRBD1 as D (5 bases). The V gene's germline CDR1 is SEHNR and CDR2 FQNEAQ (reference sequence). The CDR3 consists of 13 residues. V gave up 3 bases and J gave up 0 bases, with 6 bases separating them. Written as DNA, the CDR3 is TGTGCCAGCAGCTTCGACAGCTCCTACGAGCAGTACTTC. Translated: CASSFDSSYEQYF.

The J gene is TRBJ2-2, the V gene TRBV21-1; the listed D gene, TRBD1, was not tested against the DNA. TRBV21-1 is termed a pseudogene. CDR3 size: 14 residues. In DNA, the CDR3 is TGTGCCAGCAGCACCGTTACAGGGCCCGGGGAGCTGTTTTTT. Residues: CASSTVTGPGELFF.

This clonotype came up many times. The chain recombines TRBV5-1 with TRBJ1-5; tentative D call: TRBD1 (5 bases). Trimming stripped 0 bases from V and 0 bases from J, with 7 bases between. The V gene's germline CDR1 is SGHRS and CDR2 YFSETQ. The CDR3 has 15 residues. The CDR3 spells CASSLVGGSNQPQHF. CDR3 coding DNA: TGCGCCAGCAGCTTGGTTGGGGGTAGCAATCAGCCCCAGCATTTT.

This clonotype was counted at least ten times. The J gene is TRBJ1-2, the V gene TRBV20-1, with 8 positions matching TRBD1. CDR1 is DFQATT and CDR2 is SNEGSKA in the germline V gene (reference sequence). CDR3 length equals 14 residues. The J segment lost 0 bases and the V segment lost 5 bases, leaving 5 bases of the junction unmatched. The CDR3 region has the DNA TGCAGTGCTCCCGGGACAGGATCTAACTATGGCTACACCTTC. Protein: CSAPGTGSNYGYTF.

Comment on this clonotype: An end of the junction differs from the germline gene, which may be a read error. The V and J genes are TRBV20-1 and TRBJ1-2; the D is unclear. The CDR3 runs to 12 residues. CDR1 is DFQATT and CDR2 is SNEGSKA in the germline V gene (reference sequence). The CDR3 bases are TGCATTGCTAGAGATCTGCAGGATGGCTACACCTTC. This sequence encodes CIARDLQDGYTF.

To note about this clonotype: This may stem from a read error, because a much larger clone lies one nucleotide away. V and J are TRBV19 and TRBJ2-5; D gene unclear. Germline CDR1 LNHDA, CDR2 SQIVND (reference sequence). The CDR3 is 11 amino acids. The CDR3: CARSMMGTQYF. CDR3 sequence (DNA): TGTGCCAGAAGTATGATGGGAACCCAGTACTTC.

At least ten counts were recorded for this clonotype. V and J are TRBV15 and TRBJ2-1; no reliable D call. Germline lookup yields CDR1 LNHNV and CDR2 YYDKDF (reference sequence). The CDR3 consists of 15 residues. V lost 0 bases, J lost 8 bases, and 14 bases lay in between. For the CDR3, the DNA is TGTGCCACCAGCAGAGATGGGATTTCTGCGGATGAGCAGTTCTTC. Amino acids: CATSRDGISADEQFF. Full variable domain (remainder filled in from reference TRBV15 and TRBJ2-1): DAMVIQNPRYQVTQFGKPVTLSCSQTLNHNVMYWYQQKSSQAPKLLFHYYDKDFNNEADTPDNFQSRRPNTSFCFLDIRSPGLGDTAMYLCATSRDGISADEQFFGPGTRLTVL.

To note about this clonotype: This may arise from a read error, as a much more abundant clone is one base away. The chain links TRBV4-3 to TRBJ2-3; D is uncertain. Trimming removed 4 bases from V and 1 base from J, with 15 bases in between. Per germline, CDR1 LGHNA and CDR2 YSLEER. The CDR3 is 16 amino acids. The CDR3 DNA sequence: TGCGCCAGCAGCCCCTGGGCCAAACGGCGCACAGATACGCAGTATTTT. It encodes CASSPWAKRRTDTQYF.

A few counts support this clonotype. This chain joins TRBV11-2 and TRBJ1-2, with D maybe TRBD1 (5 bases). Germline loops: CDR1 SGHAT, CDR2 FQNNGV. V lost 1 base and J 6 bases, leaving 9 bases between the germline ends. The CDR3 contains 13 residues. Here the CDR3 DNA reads TGTGCCAGCAGCTTAGGGGACGTGAATGGCTACACCTTC. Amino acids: CASSLGDVNGYTF.

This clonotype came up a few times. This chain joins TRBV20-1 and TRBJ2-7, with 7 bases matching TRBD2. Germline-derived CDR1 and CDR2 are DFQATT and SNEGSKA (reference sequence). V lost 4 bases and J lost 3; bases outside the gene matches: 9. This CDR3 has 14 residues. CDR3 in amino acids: CSAIRDGTNYEQYF. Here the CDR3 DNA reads TGCAGTGCTATCCGGGACGGGACTAACTACGAGCAGTACTTC.

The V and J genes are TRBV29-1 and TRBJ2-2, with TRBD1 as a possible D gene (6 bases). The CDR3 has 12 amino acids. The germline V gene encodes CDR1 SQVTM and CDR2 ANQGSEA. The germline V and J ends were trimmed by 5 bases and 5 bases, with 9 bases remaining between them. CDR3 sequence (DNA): TGCAGCGTTTTAACAGGGACCGGGGAGCTGTTTTTT. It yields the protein CSVLTGTGELFF.

The CDR3 spells CASRSDNEQFF. CDR3 coding DNA: TGTGCCAGCAGGTCTGATAATGAGCAGTTCTTC. The chain links TRBV6-1 to TRBJ2-1, with D hard to call. This CDR3 is built from 11 residues. Germline V lookup: CDR1 MNHNS, CDR2 SASEGT. The V and J ends lost 6 bases and 7 bases respectively, with 7 bases between them.

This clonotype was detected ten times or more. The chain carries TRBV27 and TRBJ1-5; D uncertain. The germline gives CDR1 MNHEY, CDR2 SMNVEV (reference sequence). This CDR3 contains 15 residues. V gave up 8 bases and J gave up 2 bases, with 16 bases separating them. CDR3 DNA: TGTGCCAGCTGGGGAAAGGAAGGTGGCAATCAGCCCCAGCATTTT. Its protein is CASWGKEGGNQPQHF.

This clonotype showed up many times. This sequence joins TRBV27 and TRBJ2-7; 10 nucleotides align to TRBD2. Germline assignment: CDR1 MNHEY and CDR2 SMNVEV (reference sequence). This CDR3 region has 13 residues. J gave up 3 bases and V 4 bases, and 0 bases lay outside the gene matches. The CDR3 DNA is TGTGCCAGCAGTTCTAGCGGGAGCTACGAGCAGTACTTC. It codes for CASSSSGSYEQYF.

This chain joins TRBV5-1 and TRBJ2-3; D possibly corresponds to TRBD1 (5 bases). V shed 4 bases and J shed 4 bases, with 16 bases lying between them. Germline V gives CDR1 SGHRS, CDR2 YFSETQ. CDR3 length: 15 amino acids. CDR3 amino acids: CASSRQGVTADTQYF. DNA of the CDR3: TGCGCCAGCAGCCGGCAGGGTGTGACGGCAGATACGCAGTATTTT.

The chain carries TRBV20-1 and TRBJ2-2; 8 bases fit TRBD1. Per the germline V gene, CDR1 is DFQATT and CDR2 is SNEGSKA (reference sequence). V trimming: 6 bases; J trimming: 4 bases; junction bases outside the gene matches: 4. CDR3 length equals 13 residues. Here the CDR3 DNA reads TGCAGTGCACCGGGACAGGCCACCGGGGAGCTGTTTTTT. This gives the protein CSAPGQATGELFF.

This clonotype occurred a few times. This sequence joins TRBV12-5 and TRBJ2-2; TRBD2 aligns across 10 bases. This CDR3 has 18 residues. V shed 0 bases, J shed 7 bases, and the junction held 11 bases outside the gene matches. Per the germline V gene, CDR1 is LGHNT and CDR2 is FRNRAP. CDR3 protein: CASGLVRSGGADIGELFF. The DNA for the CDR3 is TGTGCTAGTGGTTTGGTACGAAGCGGGGGGGCCGATATCGGGGAGCTGTTTTTT.

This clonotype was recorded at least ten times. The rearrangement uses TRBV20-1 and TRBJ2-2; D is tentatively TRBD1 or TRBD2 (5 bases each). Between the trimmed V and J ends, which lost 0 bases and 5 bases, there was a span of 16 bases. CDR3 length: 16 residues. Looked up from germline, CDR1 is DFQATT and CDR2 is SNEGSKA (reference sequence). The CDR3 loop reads CSARDRVRGETGELFF. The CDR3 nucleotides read TGCAGTGCTAGAGATCGGGTGAGGGGCGAGACCGGGGAGCTGTTTTTT.

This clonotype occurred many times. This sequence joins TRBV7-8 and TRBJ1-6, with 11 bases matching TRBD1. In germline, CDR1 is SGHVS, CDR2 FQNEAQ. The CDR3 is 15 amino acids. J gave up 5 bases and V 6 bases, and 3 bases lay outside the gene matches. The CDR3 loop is CASRRTGGDNSPLHF. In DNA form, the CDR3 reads TGTGCCAGCAGGAGGACAGGGGGCGATAATTCACCCCTCCACTTT.

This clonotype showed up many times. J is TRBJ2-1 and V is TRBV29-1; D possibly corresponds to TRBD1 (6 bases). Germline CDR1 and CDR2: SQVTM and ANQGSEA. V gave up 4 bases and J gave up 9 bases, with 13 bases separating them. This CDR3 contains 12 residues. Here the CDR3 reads CSVVRGQLEQFF. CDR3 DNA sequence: TGCAGCGTTGTTCGGGGACAACTTGAGCAGTTCTTC.